This TCR beta chain was captured by sequencing in a study of CXCR3-negative and CXCR3-positive naive CD8 T cells. The CDR3 consists of 15 residues. Germline V lookup: CDR1 SGHAT, CDR2 FQNNGV. As for this clonotype: The antigen is not known.

General study results and limits: Memory, not naive, CXCR3-negative and CXCR3-positive cells differed in TRBV-TRBJ usage. Greater hydrophobicity was found in TRB CDR3s of CXCR3-positive naive cells than of CXCR3-negative naive cells.

cDNA libraries for TRB were generated by 5' RACE incorporating UMI labels. For each CDR3 protein, TCRdb gives one entry from its re-call of the 5' RACE reads, without DNA. The sample's table shows under 150,000 distinct CDR3 sequences. Within the CD8+ T cell compartment, naive cells were CD45RO-CCR7+CD27+CD95-. The sample consisted of naive CXCR3+ CD8+ T cells from blood. Described subset: CD45RO-CCR7+CD27+CD95- naive CD8+ T cells expressing CXCR3 (TNR3+). The gene calls are TRBV11-2 and TRBJ1-4. This clonotype was sampled from a human donor in good health. Some clones in this sample may be carry-over from other donors' samples. This CDR3 reads CASSWDSTTNEKLFF.